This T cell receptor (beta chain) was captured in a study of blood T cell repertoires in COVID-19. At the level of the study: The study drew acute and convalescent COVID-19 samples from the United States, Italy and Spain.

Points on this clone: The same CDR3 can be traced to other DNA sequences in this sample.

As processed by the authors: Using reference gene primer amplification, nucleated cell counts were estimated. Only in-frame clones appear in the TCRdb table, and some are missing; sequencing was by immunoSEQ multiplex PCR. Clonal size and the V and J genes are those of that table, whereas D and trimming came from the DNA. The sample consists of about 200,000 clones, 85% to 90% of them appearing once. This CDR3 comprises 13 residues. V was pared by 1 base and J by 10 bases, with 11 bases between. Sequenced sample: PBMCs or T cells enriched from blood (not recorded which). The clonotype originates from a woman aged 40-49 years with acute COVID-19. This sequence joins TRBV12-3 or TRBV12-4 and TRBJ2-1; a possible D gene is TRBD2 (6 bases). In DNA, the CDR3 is TGTGCCAGCAGTTTAGTGGGAGGAGACGAGCAGTTCTTC. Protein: CASSLVGGDEQFF.